Listed here are 8 T cell receptor beta chains from one sample, sequenced in a study of T cell changes during pregnancy in multiple sclerosis. Using immunoSEQ multiplex PCR, the repertoire was profiled, and TCRdb retains in-frame clones only, with some absent. The table includes 83,000 or so clones, about 93% detected once. The material was peripheral blood, obtained after pregnancy. The source of these receptors is a female donor in good health, enrolled as a control in a pregnancy study.

V gene TRBV7-2 combines with J gene TRBJ2-5, with 9 bases identical to TRBD1. The germline gives CDR1 SGHTA, CDR2 FQGNSA. V shed 4 bases and J 2 bases; nucleotides not matched to a gene: 8. The CDR3 sequence is 16 residues long. The CDR3 spells CASSSNRGQGQETQYF. CDR3 bases: TGTGCCAGCAGCTCGAACAGGGGGCAAGGACAAGAGACCCAGTACTTC. The whole variable domain, remainder taken from reference TRBV7-2 and TRBJ2-5, is GAGVSQSPSNKVTEKGKDVELRCDPISGHTALYWYRQSLGQGLEFLIYFQGNSAPDKSGLPSDRFSAERTGGSVSTLTIQRTQQEDSAVYLCASSSNRGQGQETQYFGPGTRLLVL.

This clone was detected ten times or more. The chain uses TRBV28 and TRBJ2-1, with D perhaps TRBD1 (6 bases). The CDR3 totals 14 residues. The V end was cut by 3 bases, the J end by 3 bases, with 9 bases between. Germline CDR1 MDHEN, CDR2 SYDVKM. CDR3 residues: CASSFTRGYNEQFF. The CDR3 DNA is TGTGCCAGCAGTTTCACCAGGGGCTACAATGAGCAGTTCTTC. Variable domain in full (rest from reference TRBV28 and TRBJ2-1): DVKVTQSSRYLVKRTGEKVFLECVQDMDHENMFWYRQDPGLGLRLIYFSYDVKMKEKGDIPEGYSVSREKKERFSLILESASTNQTSMYLCASSFTRGYNEQFFGPGTRLTVL.

V gene TRBV27 combines with J gene TRBJ2-1, with 10 nucleotides matching TRBD2. Germline CDR1 MNHEY, CDR2 SMNVEV (reference sequence). The trim removed 5 bases at V and 5 bases at J, leaving 15 bases unmatched. The CDR3 loop spans 18 amino acids. In nucleotides, the CDR3 is TGTGCCAGCAGTACCTTGGGTCACCTAGCGGGAGTAGACAATGAGCAGTTCTTC. Translating it yields CASSTLGHLAGVDNEQFF.

The V gene is TRBV28, the J gene TRBJ1-5, with TRBD1 matching 11 bases. The CDR3 is 16 residues long. The trim removed 8 bases at V and 7 bases at J, leaving 13 bases unmatched. CDR1 is MDHEN, CDR2 SYDVKM, per germline. As DNA, the CDR3 is TGTGCCAGCGGACCGGGACAGGGGGAATATGGGCAGCCCCAGCATTTT. Residues: CASGPGQGEYGQPQHF. Combining the CDR3 with reference TRBV28 and TRBJ1-5 gives the whole variable domain DVKVTQSSRYLVKRTGEKVFLECVQDMDHENMFWYRQDPGLGLRLIYFSYDVKMKEKGDIPEGYSVSREKKERFSLILESASTNQTSMYLCASGPGQGEYGQPQHFGDGTRLSIL.

The CDR3 DNA reads as TGTGCCAGCGGCCCCTTAGCGGGGTACCAAGAGACCCAGTACTTC. Amino acids: CASGPLAGYQETQYF. The rearrangement joins TRBV27 to TRBJ2-5, with TRBD2 matching over 8 bases. With V trimmed by 8 bases and J by 0 bases, 8 bases remained unmatched. This CDR3 comprises 15 residues. Looked up from germline, CDR1 is MNHEY and CDR2 is SMNVEV (reference sequence).

The rearrangement uses TRBV6-1 and TRBJ2-1; TRBD1 is a possible D gene (5 bases). Trimming shortened V by 10 bases and J by 7 bases, and 23 bases separated the two germline ends. CDR1 MNHNS and CDR2 SASEGT come from the germline V gene. This CDR3 has 15 residues. CDR3 nucleotides: TGTGCCATTACCGATTTCGTGGGGCAGGTTAATGAGCAGTTCTTC. This codes for CAITDFVGQVNEQFF.

There are a few counts of this clone. This sample also contains other DNA sequences that code for the same CDR3. The rearrangement joins TRBV4-2 to TRBJ2-7; a weak D match, TRBD1 (6 bases). The CDR3 runs to 15 residues. Germline V gene sequence: CDR1 LGHNA, CDR2 YNFKEQ. Trimming took 0 bases from V and 0 from J, leaving 9 bases between them. Here the CDR3 reads CASSQEAGDSYEQYF. The CDR3 DNA reads as TGTGCCAGCAGCCAAGAGGCAGGGGACTCCTACGAGCAGTACTTC.

This clone appeared a few times. V gene TRBV18 combines with J gene TRBJ2-7; tentative D call: TRBD2 (5 bases). Trimming cost V 3 bases and J 3 bases, with 6 bases left between them. Germline CDR1 is KGHSH and CDR2 is LQKENI. The CDR3 has 12 residues. CDR3 bases: TGTGCCAGCTCACCGGGAGTCTACGAGCAGTACTTC. It is translated as CASSPGVYEQYF. The full variable domain, its missing parts supplied by reference TRBV18 and TRBJ2-7, is NAGVMQNPRHLVRRRGQEARLRCSPMKGHSHVYWYRQLPEEGLKFMVYLQKENIIDESGMPKERFSAEFPKEGPSILRIQQVVRGDSAAYFCASSPGVYEQYFGPGTRLTVT.